This T cell receptor beta chain was sequenced during a study of graft-versus-host responses after intestinal transplantation. Study information: Recipients received multivisceral, liver-intestinal, or isolated intestinal transplants. Recipients were all induced with anti-thymocyte globulin, then given tacrolimus and steroids for around three years. General study results and limits: Declining HvG levels early post-transplant were linked to peak circulating GvH clone levels. Researchers found GvH clones in recipient marrow, and some showed up first in ileum or blood.

In regard to this clone: Its cognate antigen is unknown.

Sequencing used immunoSEQ multiplex PCR; TCRdb keeps in-frame clones, though not all of them. The table has more than 50,000 clones, less than 95% seen once. The CDR3 spans 15 residues. Germline-derived CDR1 and CDR2 are MNHEY and SVGAGI. The V gene end was trimmed by 3 bases and the J gene end by 7 bases; junction bases not matched to a gene: 7. V gene TRBV6-5 combines with J gene TRBJ2-1, with 9 bases fitting TRBD2. The receptor was derived from a human patient who received an intestinal transplant, so some T cells may come from the graft donor. Source: PBMCs, taken 650 to 670 days after intestinal transplant. The DNA of the CDR3 is TGTGCCAGCAGTTATAGCGGGGGAATCCCGAATGAGCAGTTCTTC. The encoded protein is CASSYSGGIPNEQFF.